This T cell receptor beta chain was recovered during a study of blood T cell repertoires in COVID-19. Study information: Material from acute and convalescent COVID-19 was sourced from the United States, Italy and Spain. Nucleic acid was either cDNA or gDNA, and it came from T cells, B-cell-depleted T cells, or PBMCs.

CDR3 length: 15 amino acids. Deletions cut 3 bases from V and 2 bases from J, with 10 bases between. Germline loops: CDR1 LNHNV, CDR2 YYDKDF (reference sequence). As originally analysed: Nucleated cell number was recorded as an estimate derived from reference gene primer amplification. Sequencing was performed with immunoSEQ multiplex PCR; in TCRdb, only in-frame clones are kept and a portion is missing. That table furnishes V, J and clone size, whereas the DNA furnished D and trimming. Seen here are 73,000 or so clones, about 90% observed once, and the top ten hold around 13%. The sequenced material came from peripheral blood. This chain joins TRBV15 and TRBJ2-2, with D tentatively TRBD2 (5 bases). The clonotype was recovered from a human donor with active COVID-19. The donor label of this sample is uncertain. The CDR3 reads CATSRDLGNTGELFF. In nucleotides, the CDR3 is TGTGCCACCAGCAGGGACTTAGGAAACACCGGGGAGCTGTTTTTT.